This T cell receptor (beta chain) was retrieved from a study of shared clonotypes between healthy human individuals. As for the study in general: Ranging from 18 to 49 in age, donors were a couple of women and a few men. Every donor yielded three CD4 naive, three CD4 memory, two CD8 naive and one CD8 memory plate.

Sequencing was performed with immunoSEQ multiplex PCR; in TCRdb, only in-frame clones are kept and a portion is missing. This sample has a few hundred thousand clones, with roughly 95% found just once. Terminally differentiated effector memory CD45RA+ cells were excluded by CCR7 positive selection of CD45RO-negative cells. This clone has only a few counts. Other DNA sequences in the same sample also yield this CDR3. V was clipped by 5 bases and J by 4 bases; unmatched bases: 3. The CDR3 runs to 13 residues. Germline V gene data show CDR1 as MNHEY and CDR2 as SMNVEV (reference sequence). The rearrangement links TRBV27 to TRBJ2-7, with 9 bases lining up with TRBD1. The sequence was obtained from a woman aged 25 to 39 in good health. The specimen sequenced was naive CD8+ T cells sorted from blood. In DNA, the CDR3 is TGTGCCAGCAGTGCCGGGACAGGGTACGAGCAGTACTTC. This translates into CASSAGTGYEQYF.